Listed here are 24 T cell receptor beta chains from one sample, sequenced in a study of shared clonotypes between healthy human individuals. Profiled with immunoSEQ multiplex PCR; TCRdb holds only in-frame clones, not every one. The sample has about 2.3 million clones; 80% to 95% are singletons. Sequencing was carried out using naive CD4+ T cells from PBMCs. As to subset: CD45RA+ positively selected. Receptor source: a man in his late teens or twenties in good health. Some clones in this sample may be carry-over from other donors' samples.

This sequence joins TRBV2 and TRBJ2-2; no firm D call. Trimming shortened V by 4 bases and J by 7 bases, and 13 bases separated the two germline ends. Germline CDR1 and CDR2: SNHLY and FYNNEI. This CDR3 has 14 amino acids. The CDR3 region is CASSVARPHGELFF. The DNA of the CDR3 is TGTGCCAGCAGTGTGGCTAGGCCCCACGGGGAGCTGTTTTTT. The full variable domain, in which reference TRBV2 and TRBJ2-2 provide the parts outside the CDR3, is EPEVTQTPSHQVTQMGQEVILRCVPISNHLYFYWYRQILGQKVEFLVSFYNNEISEKSEIFDDQFSVERPDGSNFTLKIRSTKLEDSAMYFCASSVARPHGELFFGEGSRLTVL.

This clone was picked up a small number of times. The CDR3: CASSLGQGNYGYTF. CDR3 DNA sequence: TGTGCCAGCAGCTTGGGACAGGGAAACTATGGCTACACCTTC. The rearrangement links TRBV5-8 to TRBJ1-2; 7 positions agree with TRBD1. V shed 0 bases and J 2 bases; nucleotides not matched to a gene: 1. CDR3 length equals 14 residues. Germline V gene sequence: CDR1 SGHTS, CDR2 YDEGEE.

The gene calls are TRBV9 and TRBJ1-2, with 11 bases aligning to TRBD1. Germline V gene lookup returns CDR1 SGDLS and CDR2 YYNGEE. This CDR3 contains 16 residues. V was clipped by 3 bases and J by 5 bases; unmatched bases: 9. DNA of the CDR3: TGTGCCAGCAGCGCCAGGACAGGGGGCGCCGGGTATGGCTACACCTTC. Translation gives CASSARTGGAGYGYTF.

The V gene is TRBV5-6, the J gene TRBJ2-1; 8 nucleotides agree with TRBD1. V lost 1 base, J lost 6 bases, and 6 bases stayed unmatched. Looked up from germline, CDR1 is SGHDT and CDR2 is YYEEEE. The CDR3 has 15 residues. The DNA of the CDR3 is TGTGCCAGCAGCTTGCAGGGGGCGCGAGCCAATGAGCAGTTCTTC. Encoded protein: CASSLQGARANEQFF.

This sequence joins TRBV10-3 and TRBJ1-2, with TRBD1 matching 7 bases. V shed 3 bases and J 9 bases; nucleotides not matched to a gene: 10. The CDR3 extends over 14 amino acids. Germline loops: CDR1 ENHRY, CDR2 SYGVKD. This CDR3 reads CAISDSNRGSSYTF. The CDR3 DNA reads TGTGCCATCAGTGACTCTAACAGGGGAAGCAGCTACACCTTC.

The rearrangement uses TRBV25-1 and TRBJ2-1; weak D call: TRBD1 (6 bases). The ends were cut back, 4 bases at V and 0 bases at J, with 13 bases in the middle. Germline lookup yields CDR1 MGHDK and CDR2 SYGVNS. CDR3 length equals 16 residues. CDR3 amino acids: CASSGFTGSSYNEQFF. CDR3 coding DNA: TGTGCCAGCAGTGGATTCACAGGGAGCTCCTACAATGAGCAGTTCTTC.

This CDR3 is CASSTDRAENIQYF. As DNA, the CDR3 is TGTGCCAGCAGCACCGACAGGGCGGAAAACATTCAGTACTTC. This chain joins TRBV7-9 and TRBJ2-4, with TRBD1 matching over 7 bases. The CDR3 has 14 residues. J gave up 5 bases and V 5 bases, and 6 bases lay outside the gene matches. Germline-derived CDR1 and CDR2 are SEHNR and FQNEAQ (reference sequence).

This chain links TRBV28 with TRBJ1-4; unclear D gene. CDR1 is MDHEN and CDR2 is SYDVKM in the germline V gene. Trimming cost V 10 bases and J 4 bases, with 19 bases left between them. The CDR3 consists of 15 residues. CDR3 DNA sequence: TGTGCCACTTCCCTCCACACCCCCGGTAATGAAAAACTGTTTTTT. This codes for CATSLHTPGNEKLFF.

The V and J genes are TRBV29-1 and TRBJ1-1; the D gene is possibly TRBD1 (5 bases). With 5 bases removed from V and 1 base from J, the gap between germline ends came to 17 bases. In germline, CDR1 is SQVTM, CDR2 ANQGSEA. This CDR3 is built from 15 residues. Here the CDR3 DNA reads TGCAGCGTTCTTGGGGACCTCCCTGGGAACACTGAAGCTTTCTTT. Its protein product is CSVLGDLPGNTEAFF.

This clone was seen only once. The chain uses TRBV9 and TRBJ2-7; the D is unclear. The CDR3 is made up of 14 amino acids. Germline V gene data show CDR1 as SGDLS and CDR2 as YYNGEE. The V end was cut by 4 bases, the J end by 0 bases, with 11 bases between. CDR3 sequence: CASSPQPSSYEQYF. Here the CDR3 DNA reads TGTGCCAGCAGCCCCCAGCCGAGCTCCTACGAGCAGTACTTC.

This chain uses TRBV30 with TRBJ1-4; 11 bases fit TRBD1. V was pared by 2 bases and J by 7 bases, with 3 bases of the junction left unmatched. Looked up from germline, CDR1 is GTSNPN and CDR2 is SVGIG (reference sequence). CDR3 size: 14 residues. CDR3 residues: CAWSTGTGGEKLFF. As DNA, the CDR3 is TGTGCCTGGAGTACCGGGACAGGGGGTGAAAAACTGTTTTTT.

For the CDR3, the DNA is TGTGCCAGCAGTGCCCAAAAAGTACCGGACCAGTGGCAGACCCAGTACTTC. Translated: CASSAQKVPDQWQTQYF. The gene calls are TRBV25-1 and TRBJ2-5; D uncertain. The CDR3 runs to 17 residues. Looked up from germline, CDR1 is MGHDK and CDR2 is SYGVNS. The V and J ends lost 4 bases and 6 bases respectively, with 24 bases between them.

The J gene is TRBJ2-1, the V gene TRBV14; TRBD2 agrees at 10 bases. This CDR3 has 15 amino acids. Unmatched junction bases numbered 6, after V lost 6 bases and J lost 4 bases. Germline V gene lookup returns CDR1 SGHDN and CDR2 FVKESK. CDR3 sequence: CASSLLAGGYNEQFF. In nucleotides, the CDR3 is TGTGCCAGCAGTCTTTTAGCGGGAGGATACAATGAGCAGTTCTTC. The whole variable domain, remainder taken from reference TRBV14 and TRBJ2-1, is EAGVTQFPSHSVIEKGQTVTLRCDPISGHDNLYWYRRVMGKEIKFLLHFVKESKQDESGMPNNRFLAERTGGTYSTLKVQPAELEDSGVYFCASSLLAGGYNEQFFGPGTRLTVL.

This CDR3 reads CASSFGGVLAGNTIYF. CDR3 sequence (DNA): TGCGCCAGCAGCTTTGGGGGGGTGTTGGCTGGAAACACCATATATTTT. The J gene is TRBJ1-3, the V gene TRBV5-1; D may be TRBD1 (5 bases). Trimming stripped 2 bases from V and 2 bases from J, with 14 bases between. CDR1 and CDR2 from the germline V gene are SGHRS and YFSETQ. The CDR3 length is 16 residues.

J is TRBJ2-1 and V is TRBV6-1; 9 nucleotides line up with TRBD2. The CDR3 totals 18 residues. With 2 bases clipped from V and 3 bases from J, the junction kept 11 bases outside the gene matches. Germline V CDR1 and CDR2: MNHNS, SASEGT. DNA of the CDR3: TGTGCCAGCAGTGAACTGAGCCGTCTAGCGGGATACTACAATGAGCAGTTCTTC. Translation gives CASSELSRLAGYYNEQFF.

The CDR3 bases are TGTGCCAGCTCACCACAAAGGGGAATGGAGGGCCTCTGGACTGAAGCTTTCTTT. This sequence encodes CASSPQRGMEGLWTEAFF. The V call is TRBV18, the J call TRBJ1-1, with a weak D call TRBD1 (5 bases). This CDR3 is 18 amino acids long. The germline V gene has CDR1 KGHSH and CDR2 LQKENI. The V and J ends lost 1 base and 5 bases respectively, with 23 bases between them.

Note on this clone: A read error may account for a junction end that differs from germline. The J gene is TRBJ2-7, the V gene TRBV7-2, with D perhaps TRBD1 (5 bases). The germline gives CDR1 SGHTA, CDR2 FQGNSA. This CDR3 region has 13 residues. This CDR3 is CASSFNFPGRVHF. In DNA, the CDR3 is TGTGCCAGCAGCTTTAATTTTCCAGGCAGGGTCCACTTC.

J is TRBJ2-1 and V is TRBV21-1; TRBD2 was called by the table and not checked on the DNA. TRBV21-1 is labeled a pseudogene. The CDR3 loop spans 18 amino acids. The chain's CDR3 is CASTAGETSGLSYNEQFF. Written as DNA, the CDR3 is TGTGCCAGCACCGCGGGGGAGACTAGCGGCCTCTCCTACAATGAGCAGTTCTTC.

This rearrangement joins TRBV7-6 to TRBJ1-2; possible D gene TRBD1, 5 bases. The ends were cut back, 5 bases at V and 2 bases at J, with 9 bases in the middle. CDR1 and CDR2 (germline): SGHVS, FNYEAQ. The CDR3 has 13 amino acids. The CDR3 loop is CASSEGRNYGYTF. CDR3 sequence (DNA): TGTGCCAGCAGCGAGGGGCGGAACTATGGCTACACCTTC.

In the case of this clone: This CDR3 is also generated by other DNA sequences in the sample. The chain carries TRBV4-3 and TRBJ1-5; no reliable D call. V lost 3 bases to trimming and J lost 1 base, with 4 bases between them. The CDR3 loop spans 13 amino acids. Germline-derived CDR1 and CDR2 are LGHNA and YSLEER. The CDR3 DNA reads as TGCGCCAGCAGCCAGGACAGCAATCAGCCCCAGCATTTT. Encoded protein: CASSQDSNQPQHF.

CDR3 bases: TGTGCCACGGGTTTGTTCTATGGCTACACCTTC. This encodes CATGLFYGYTF. The rearrangement uses TRBV19 and TRBJ1-2, with D hard to call. The germline V gene has CDR1 LNHDA and CDR2 SQIVND (reference sequence). This CDR3 contains 11 residues. Trimming stripped 10 bases from V and 4 bases from J, with 10 bases between.

CDR3 protein: CASRALRGMGQFF. CDR3 sequence (DNA): TGTGCCAGCAGAGCCCTTCGGGGTATGGGGCAGTTCTTC. The J gene is TRBJ2-1, the V gene TRBV25-1; D is perhaps TRBD2 (5 bases). Germline CDR1 is MGHDK and CDR2 is SYGVNS. CDR3 size: 13 residues. V was pared by 6 bases and J by 12 bases, with 18 bases between.

V and J are TRBV11-2 and TRBJ2-1; either TRBD1 or TRBD2 may supply D (6 bases each). Trimming pared 3 bases from V and 3 bases from J, leaving 12 bases between. This CDR3 spans 15 amino acids. CDR1 SGHAT and CDR2 FQNNGV come from the germline V gene. As DNA, the CDR3 is TGTGCCAGCAGCTTTGGGGGGCGCTTCTACAATGAGCAGTTCTTC. This gives the protein CASSFGGRFYNEQFF.

This chain connects TRBV5-1 to TRBJ2-7, with 7 positions matching TRBD1. The CDR3 covers 14 residues. J was trimmed by 1 base and V by 4 bases; bases with no gene match: 5. Germline V gene lookup returns CDR1 SGHRS and CDR2 YFSETQ. CDR3 nucleotide sequence: TGCGCCAGCAGCACGGGACAGCCTTCCTACGAGCAGTACTTC. This codes for CASSTGQPSYEQYF.